Reported below is one T cell receptor (beta chain). The data were taken from a study of blood T cell repertoires in COVID-19. Study background: From the United States, Italy and Spain came samples of acute and convalescent COVID-19. Sources were T cells, B-cell-depleted T cells, or PBMCs; the material itself was cDNA or gDNA.

Here immunoSEQ multiplex PCR was the method, and the copy in TCRdb shows in-frame clones only, minus some. The table records over 250,000 clones, around 89% of them present only once. The CDR3 is made up of 15 amino acids. The germline V and J ends were trimmed by 6 bases and 3 bases, with 15 bases remaining between them. Looked up from germline, CDR1 is LNHDA and CDR2 is SQIVND (reference sequence). The TCR sequence derives from a man aged 35 to 55 who had recovered from COVID-19. Sample: PBMCs or T cells enriched from blood (not recorded which). V usage is TRBV19 and J usage is TRBJ1-5; D is unclear. The CDR3 coding sequence is TGTGCCAGTAGAACGGGTCCGCGGGACAATCAGCCCCAGCATTTT. It is translated as CASRTGPRDNQPQHF.